The 26 T cell receptor beta chains reported below all come from one sample, sequenced in a study of CD8 T cells in Susac syndrome (dated by TCRdb to between 2017 and 2020). Preparation of the library involved the immunoSEQ multiplex PCR assay. RNA was extracted using the RNeasy kit, and roughly 0.5 to 1 microgram was reverse transcribed with random hexamers. TCRdb reworked the public reads: Q25 trimming with fastp, MiXCR clone assembly, productive beta chains retained. Under each unique CDR3 protein, matching rows form one entry showing the most common genes and DNA. This sample gives about 250,000 distinct CDR3 sequences in total; 80% to 95% of them show up just once. 0.055% to 0.075% of the sample goes to the ten largest clones. Material: CD4+ T cells from PBMCs. Receptors were obtained from a human donor with multiple sclerosis.

The chain has TRBV19 and TRBJ2-2, with a weak D call TRBD2 (5 bases). CDR3 length equals 13 residues. V shed 1 base and J shed 10 bases, with 10 bases lying between them. Per germline, CDR1 LNHDA and CDR2 SQIVND (reference sequence). CDR3 nucleotides: TGTGCCAGTAGTATAGCCCCTAGCCTGGAGCTGTTTTTT. The encoded protein is CASSIAPSLELFF.

The count of this clonotype is one. The chain employs TRBV5-1 and TRBJ2-7, with 7 bases matching TRBD2. The V and J ends lost 0 bases and 0 bases, in that order; junction bases with no gene match: 6. This CDR3 has 16 residues. CDR1 is SGHRS, CDR2 YFSETQ, per germline. The CDR3 DNA reads TGCGCCAGCAGCTTGGGTTTGGCGGGGGTCTCCTACGAGCAGTACTTC. As protein: CASSLGLAGVSYEQYF. Together with reference TRBV5-1 and TRBJ2-7, the CDR3 gives the full variable domain: KAGVTQTPRYLIKTRGQQVTLSCSPISGHRSVSWYQQTPGQGLQFLFEYFSETQRNKGNFPGRFSGRQFSNSRSEMNVSTLELGDSALYLCASSLGLAGVSYEQYFGPGTRLTVT.

V usage is TRBV18 and J usage is TRBJ1-1, with D unresolved. The CDR3 has 15 amino acids. Germline V lookup: CDR1 KGHSH, CDR2 LQKENI. The V gene lost 4 bases and the J gene lost 4 bases, with 16 bases spanning the gap. The CDR3, as DNA: TGTGCCAGCTCACTTTCCTCCCGGAGTGGCACTGAAGCTTTCTTT. Protein product: CASSLSSRSGTEAFF. Full variable domain (missing parts from reference TRBV18 and TRBJ1-1): NAGVMQNPRHLVRRRGQEARLRCSPMKGHSHVYWYRQLPEEGLKFMVYLQKENIIDESGMPKERFSAEFPKEGPSILRIQQVVRGDSAAYFCASSLSSRSGTEAFFGQGTRLTVV.

The gene calls are TRBV29-1 and TRBJ2-3; 8 nucleotides match TRBD2. V lost 1 base to trimming and J lost 5 bases; unmatched junction nucleotides: 11. This CDR3 is built from 16 residues. Germline V lookup: CDR1 SQVTM, CDR2 ANQGSEA. The CDR3 sequence is CSVEGVVSGRLDTQYF. The DNA for the CDR3 is TGCAGCGTTGAAGGGGTAGTGAGCGGGAGACTAGATACGCAGTATTTT.

The V and J genes are TRBV7-3 and TRBJ2-2, with a weak D call TRBD2 (6 bases). This CDR3 has 16 amino acids. V lost 5 bases to trimming and J lost 0 bases, with 13 bases between them. Per germline, CDR1 SGHTA and CDR2 FQGTGA. The CDR3 here is CASSQNGLSNTGELFF. In DNA form, the CDR3 reads TGTGCCAGCAGCCAAAACGGACTATCGAACACCGGGGAGCTGTTTTTT.

The CDR3 region is CASSLKTASSGANVLTF. DNA for the CDR3: TGTGCCAGCAGCTTAAAAACAGCTAGCTCTGGGGCCAACGTCCTGACTTTC. This rearrangement joins TRBV5-4 to TRBJ2-6; D gene ambiguous. This CDR3 is 17 amino acids long. Trimming stripped 2 bases from V and 0 bases from J, with 12 bases between. CDR1 and CDR2 (germline): SGHNT, YYREEE (reference sequence).

J is TRBJ2-7 and V is TRBV5-4; 7 nucleotides line up with TRBD1. The CDR3 is 14 amino acids. Germline assignment: CDR1 SGHNT and CDR2 YYREEE (reference sequence). V dropped 4 bases and J dropped 4; count of bases not matched to a gene: 8. CDR3 sequence reads: CASSLRDREYEQYF. As DNA, the CDR3 is TGTGCCAGCAGCCTTAGGGACAGAGAATACGAGCAGTACTTC.

This chain connects TRBV5-1 to TRBJ1-1; no reliable D call. Trimming removed 2 bases from V and 0 bases from J, with 5 bases in between. The CDR3 loop spans 13 amino acids. The germline V gene has CDR1 SGHRS and CDR2 YFSETQ. The CDR3 spells CASSFVMNTEAFF. The CDR3 coding sequence is TGCGCCAGCAGCTTCGTTATGAACACTGAAGCTTTCTTT.

J is TRBJ2-3 and V is TRBV20-1; possible D gene TRBD2, 7 bases. Trimming took 0 bases from V and 4 from J, leaving 17 bases between them. The V gene's germline CDR1 is DFQATT and CDR2 SNEGSKA (reference sequence). The CDR3 has 16 residues. CDR3 DNA: TGCAGTGCTAGAGATCTACGCGGGGGCGTATCAGATACGCAGTATTTT. Translating gives CSARDLRGGVSDTQYF.

In nucleotides, the CDR3 is TGTGCCAGCAGTTATCAAGGGGGATGGCTGTACGAGCAGTACTTC. Translation gives CASSYQGGWLYEQYF. V usage is TRBV11-2 and J usage is TRBJ2-7; perhaps TRBD1 as D (6 bases). CDR3 length: 15 residues. V lost 6 bases, J lost 4 bases, and 19 bases lay in between. Germline assignment: CDR1 SGHAT and CDR2 FQNNGV.

The chain is built from TRBV7-9 and TRBJ1-4; 10 nucleotides agree with TRBD1. The CDR3 sequence is 12 residues long. Germline assignment: CDR1 SEHNR and CDR2 FQNEAQ (reference sequence). V lost 10 bases, J lost 8 bases, and 4 bases stayed unmatched. CDR3 in amino acids: CATQGQGEKLFF. The CDR3 DNA reads as TGTGCCACACAGGGACAGGGGGAAAAACTGTTTTTT.

The chain combines TRBV3-1 with TRBJ2-7; possibly TRBD2 for D (5 bases). The CDR3 has 14 amino acids. Germline values: CDR1 LGHDT, CDR2 YNNKEL (reference sequence). Trimming took 1 base from V and 6 from J, leaving 13 bases between them. The DNA for the CDR3 is TGTGCCAGCAGCCAAGGTAATAGACGGGGCGAGCAGTACGTC. As protein: CASSQGNRRGEQYV.

This chain connects TRBV27 to TRBJ1-6, with D possibly TRBD1 on 6 matching bases. Trimming shortened V by 4 bases and J by 2 bases, and 21 bases separated the two germline ends. Germline V gene sequence: CDR1 MNHEY, CDR2 SMNVEV (reference sequence). The CDR3 covers 19 residues. DNA of the CDR3: TGTGCCAGCAGTTCAAAAGGGTCTGGCAGGGGAACCTATAATTCACCCCTCCACTTT. Encoded protein: CASSSKGSGRGTYNSPLHF.

The chain links TRBV27 to TRBJ2-1; 9 bases are shared with TRBD2. Germline CDR1 reads MNHEY; CDR2 reads SMNVEV (reference sequence). The ends lost 5 bases at V and 6 bases at J; junction bases unmatched: 14. CDR3 length equals 17 residues. The CDR3 loop reads CASSPRPGLALVNEQFF. CDR3 bases: TGTGCCAGCAGTCCTCGACCGGGACTAGCCCTTGTCAATGAGCAGTTCTTC.

This clonotype was found once. The chain recombines TRBV9 with TRBJ1-3; the D is unclear. Trimming left V 2 bases short and J 0 bases short, with 9 bases between. Germline CDR1 SGDLS, CDR2 YYNGEE. This CDR3 has 15 amino acids. The CDR3 bases are TGTGCCAGCAGCGTTAATTGGAACTCTGGAAACACCATATATTTT. It encodes CASSVNWNSGNTIYF.

The chain couples TRBV4-1 to TRBJ2-1; D is possibly TRBD1 (6 bases). V lost 4 bases to trimming and J lost 0 bases, with 13 bases between them. Germline loops: CDR1 MGHRA, CDR2 YSYEKL. This CDR3 comprises 16 residues. CDR3 sequence reads: CASSLIRGASYNEQFF. In nucleotides, the CDR3 is TGCGCCAGCAGCCTCATCAGGGGCGCCTCCTACAATGAGCAGTTCTTC.

The chain is built from TRBV5-1 and TRBJ2-6, with 12 bases matching TRBD1. J was trimmed by 2 bases and V by 0 bases; bases with no gene match: 3. Germline V gene lookup returns CDR1 SGHRS and CDR2 YFSETQ. The CDR3 totals 18 residues. The CDR3: CASSLEGQGAAGANVLTF. Written as DNA, the CDR3 is TGCGCCAGCAGCTTGGAGGGACAGGGGGCTGCTGGGGCCAACGTCCTGACTTTC. Drawing the rest from reference TRBV5-1 and TRBJ2-6, the complete variable domain is KAGVTQTPRYLIKTRGQQVTLSCSPISGHRSVSWYQQTPGQGLQFLFEYFSETQRNKGNFPGRFSGRQFSNSRSEMNVSTLELGDSALYLCASSLEGQGAAGANVLTFGAGSRLTVL.

The V and J genes are TRBV7-9 and TRBJ1-4, with no clear D. Deletions cut 3 bases from V and 2 bases from J, with 13 bases between. CDR1 and CDR2 (germline): SEHNR, FQNEAQ (reference sequence). The CDR3 has 16 amino acids. Here the CDR3 reads CASSFRSGSTNEKLFF. The CDR3 nucleotides are TGTGCCAGCAGCTTCCGGTCGGGGTCTACTAATGAAAAACTGTTTTTT.

This sequence joins TRBV13 and TRBJ2-7; TRBD2 matches at 8 bases. From germline, CDR1 is PRHDT and CDR2 FYEKMQ (reference sequence). The length of the CDR3 is 14 residues. J lost 0 bases, V lost 6 bases, and 4 bases had no gene match. In nucleotides, the CDR3 is TGTGCCAGCAGGCAGCGGGGGACCTCCTACGAGCAGTACTTC. Encoded protein: CASRQRGTSYEQYF. Variable domain in full (rest from reference TRBV13 and TRBJ2-7): AAGVIQSPRHLIKEKRETATLKCYPIPRHDTVYWYQQGPGQDPQFLISFYEKMQSDKGSIPDRFSAQQFSDYHSELNMSSLELGDSALYFCASRQRGTSYEQYFGPGTRLTVT.

V is TRBV2 and J is TRBJ2-1, with TRBD2 matching over 13 bases. Per the germline V gene, CDR1 is SNHLY and CDR2 is FYNNEI. The CDR3 is 15 residues long. The ends lost 6 bases at V and 7 bases at J; junction bases unmatched: 6. The CDR3: CASSELAGGGNEQFF. In DNA, the CDR3 is TGTGCCAGCAGCGAACTAGCGGGAGGGGGTAATGAGCAGTTCTTC.

The rearrangement joins TRBV29-1 to TRBJ2-1; D could derive from TRBD1 or TRBD2 (6 bases each). With 4 bases removed from V and 8 bases from J, the gap between germline ends came to 21 bases. CDR3 length: 15 residues. Germline assignment: CDR1 SQVTM and CDR2 ANQGSEA. CDR3 coding DNA: TGCAGCGTTGGTGACCCAAGGGGGGACGGGGATGAGCAGTTCTTC. This translates into CSVGDPRGDGDEQFF.

The CDR3 nucleotides are TGTGCCAGCAGCTTACTAGCGGGGGCCTACGAGCAGTACTTC. Translation gives CASSLLAGAYEQYF. V is TRBV28 and J is TRBJ2-7, with 11 bases aligning to TRBD2. V was pared by 6 bases and J by 2 bases, with 3 bases of the junction left unmatched. CDR3 length equals 14 residues. CDR1 and CDR2 (germline): MDHEN, SYDVKM.

CDR3: CSVEGTGTSGSNTDTQYF. CDR3 nucleotide sequence: TGCAGCGTTGAAGGAACCGGGACTAGCGGGAGTAATACAGATACGCAGTATTTT. The rearrangement links TRBV29-1 to TRBJ2-3, with TRBD2 identical over 14 bases. The germline V gene has CDR1 SQVTM and CDR2 ANQGSEA. J was trimmed by 3 bases and V by 1 base; bases with no gene match: 9. CDR3 size: 18 residues.

The chain is built from TRBV11-3 and TRBJ1-1; D remains unclear. Trimming removed 5 bases from V and 2 bases from J, with 9 bases in between. Germline V gives CDR1 SGHNT, CDR2 YENEEA. CDR3 length: 13 amino acids. CDR3 amino acids: CASSPKPNTEAFF. CDR3 sequence (DNA): TGTGCCAGCAGCCCTAAACCAAACACTGAAGCTTTCTTT.

The chain is built from TRBV6-6 and TRBJ2-5, with a tentative D call TRBD1 (5 bases). V was cut by 2 bases and J by 4 bases, with 8 bases left in between. Germline assignment: CDR1 MNHNY and CDR2 SVGAGI (reference sequence). This CDR3 has 13 amino acids. The DNA for the CDR3 is TGTGCCAGCAGTTACGGGGCGGTAGAGACCCAGTACTTC. Amino acids: CASSYGAVETQYF.

The V and J genes are TRBV11-2 and TRBJ1-2, with 7 bases identical to TRBD1. J was trimmed by 8 bases and V by 5 bases; bases with no gene match: 14. Germline CDR1 reads SGHAT; CDR2 reads FQNNGV. The CDR3 totals 15 residues. The DNA of the CDR3 is TGTGCCAGCAGCCCTTCCGGGAGGGGGCTAAAGGGCTACACCTTC. As protein: CASSPSGRGLKGYTF.